The clone carrying this T cell receptor (beta chain) was counted ten times or more. The antigen remains undetermined. V shed 0 bases and J shed 0 bases, with 9 bases lying between them. The CDR3 sequence is 14 residues long. Germline assignment: CDR1 SQVTM and CDR2 ANQGSEA. The data were taken from a study of human T cells and chemical hapten exposure. General study results and limits: Expanded TCR sets contained significantly more large CDR3 similarity clusters than controls.

Time point meaning: patch test 3, about 24 weeks after DPC sensitization. Treatment of the sample: therapeutic diphenylcyclopropenone sensitization with weekly scalp DPC. Blood, whole and unfractionated, served as the source for total RNA extraction. Via MiXCR, TCRdb re-called the RACE reads, giving one row per CDR3 protein. The sample includes around 27,000 distinct CDR3 sequences, 5.8% of them seen just once. The source was whole blood, collected in connection with sensitization to the hapten diphenylcyclopropenone (DPC). The TCR sequence derives from a man aged 25-45 years with alopecia areata. Some clones in this sample may be carry-over from other donors' samples. The chain has TRBV29-1 and TRBJ2-7; unclear D gene. CDR3 coding DNA: TGCAGCGTTGAAGAGCGGAGCCACTCCTACGAGCAGTACTTC. Its translation is CSVEERSHSYEQYF.